This T cell receptor (beta chain) was recorded in a study of tumor-infiltrating lymphocytes in primary liver carcinoma. The source material, 20-30 mg of unsorted bulk tissue, was used to co-extract RNA and DNA. The template, approximately 500 ng total RNA, yielded TCR beta cDNA made with a constant-region primer. What produced the TCR beta libraries was three nested multiplex PCR rounds using slightly modified ARM-PCR. MiXCR was run by TCRdb on the multiplex PCR reads, yielding one entry per CDR3 protein. Here the sample spans some 100,000 distinct CDR3 sequences, about 67% being singletons. The clonotype was recovered from a woman aged 55-70 years with primary liver carcinoma and hepatitis B virus infection. The sample consisted of liver tumor tissue from sampling region 2. Subset specified: tumor region T2, inferior pole.

The CDR3 coding sequence is TGCGCCAGCAGAGGGGACAGGGCCCTCAAGTACTTC. Translated, it gives CASRGDRALKYF. The chain recombines TRBV5-1 with TRBJ2-5; 9 bases align to TRBD1. Germline V gene data show CDR1 as SGHRS and CDR2 as YFSETQ. With 5 bases clipped from V and 12 bases from J, the junction kept 8 bases outside the gene matches. The CDR3 sequence is 12 residues long.